The entry below gives a single T cell receptor beta chain sequence along with its context. Losses at the gene ends were 1 base for V and 0 bases for J; bases not matched to a gene: 3. Germline CDR1 LNHNV, CDR2 YYDKDF (reference sequence). CDR3 length: 16 residues. The entry originates in a study of blood T cell repertoires in COVID-19. Sequencing used immunoSEQ multiplex PCR; TCRdb keeps in-frame clones, though not all of them. The repertoire has about 270,000 clones, about nine tenths of them found once; the top ten carry around 15%. The V and J genes are TRBV15 and TRBJ2-7; 10 positions agree with TRBD1. The sequencing sample was made of PBMCs or T cells enriched from blood (not recorded which). The receptor's source is a man between 18 and 35 years old who had recovered from COVID-19. The CDR3 region is CATSRAWTGGSYEQYF. DNA of the CDR3: TGTGCCACCAGCAGAGCTTGGACAGGGGGCTCCTACGAGCAGTACTTC. The whole variable domain, filled in from reference TRBV15 and TRBJ2-7, reads DAMVIQNPRYQVTQFGKPVTLSCSQTLNHNVMYWYQQKSSQAPKLLFHYYDKDFNNEADTPDNFQSRRPNTSFCFLDIRSPGLGDTAMYLCATSRAWTGGSYEQYFGPGTRLTVT.